This T cell receptor (beta chain) was found in a study of CD8+ T cells in alopecia areata. Study-level background: Treated patients swallowed 5 to 10 mg of oral tofacitinib twice daily.

The sample's treatment: oral pan-JAK inhibitor, 5-10 mg twice daily. With 5 bases removed from V and 4 bases from J, the gap between germline ends came to 9 bases. The CDR3 is 13 residues long. The germline V gene has CDR1 SGHTA and CDR2 FQGNSA. RNA extraction and reverse transcription yielded cDNA as sequencing template. The method was immunoSEQ multiplex PCR; TCRdb's version includes in-frame clones alone and lacks a portion of them. This table has 200,000 or so clones, about 62% appearing once. Findings of the study overall: It was less clear whether patients shared TCRs than it was in mice, possibly because of HLA.

A note on this clone: What it binds is unknown.

This chain joins TRBV7-2 and TRBJ2-1; D remains ambiguous. The receptor was isolated from a human donor with alopecia areata. The input for sequencing was CD4+ T cells sorted from blood, taken at week 24, from a patient treated with tofacitinib. CDR3 region: CASSTEMYNEQFF. CDR3 DNA: TGTGCCAGCAGCACCGAAATGTACAATGAGCAGTTCTTC.